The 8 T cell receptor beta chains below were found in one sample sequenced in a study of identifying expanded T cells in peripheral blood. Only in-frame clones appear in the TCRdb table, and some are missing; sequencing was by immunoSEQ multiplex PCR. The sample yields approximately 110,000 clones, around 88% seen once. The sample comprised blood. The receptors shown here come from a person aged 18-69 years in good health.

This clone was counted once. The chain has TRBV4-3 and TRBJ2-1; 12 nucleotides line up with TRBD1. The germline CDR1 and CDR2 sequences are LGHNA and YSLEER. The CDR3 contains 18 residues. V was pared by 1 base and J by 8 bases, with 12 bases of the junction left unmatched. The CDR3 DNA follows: TGCGCCAGCAGCCAAGGGGCTTGGGGACAGGGGGCTTCCCATGAGCAGTTCTTC. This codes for CASSQGAWGQGASHEQFF.

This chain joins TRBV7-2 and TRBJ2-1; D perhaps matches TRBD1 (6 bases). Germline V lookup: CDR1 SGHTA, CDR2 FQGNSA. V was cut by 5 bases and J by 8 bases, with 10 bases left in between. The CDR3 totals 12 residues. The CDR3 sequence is CASSAQGYEQFF. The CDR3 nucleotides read TGTGCCAGCAGCGCACAGGGTTATGAGCAGTTCTTC.

Here the CDR3 reads CASSLDRGLNNQPQHF. In DNA form, the CDR3 reads TGTGCCAGCAGCTTGGACAGGGGCCTAAACAATCAGCCCCAGCATTTT. The genes are TRBV5-5 and TRBJ1-5; 7 nucleotides align to TRBD1. With 0 bases clipped from V and 3 bases from J, the junction kept 6 bases outside the gene matches. CDR1 is SGHKS and CDR2 is YYEKEE in the germline V gene (reference sequence). This CDR3 region has 16 residues.

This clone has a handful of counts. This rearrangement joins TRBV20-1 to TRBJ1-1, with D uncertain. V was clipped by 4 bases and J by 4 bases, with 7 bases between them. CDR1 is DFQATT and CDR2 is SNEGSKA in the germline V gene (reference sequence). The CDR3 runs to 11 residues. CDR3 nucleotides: TGCAGTGCTACATTAACCACTGAAGCTTTCTTT. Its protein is CSATLTTEAFF.

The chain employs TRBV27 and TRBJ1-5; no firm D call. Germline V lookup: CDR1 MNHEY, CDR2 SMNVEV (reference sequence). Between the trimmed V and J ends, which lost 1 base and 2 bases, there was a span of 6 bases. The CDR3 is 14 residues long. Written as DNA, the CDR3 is TGTGCCAGCAGTTTATACTGGGGCAATCAGCCCCAGCATTTT. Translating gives CASSLYWGNQPQHF.

DNA for the CDR3: TGCGCCAGCAGCCAAGTTTCTAGCCCCAACACAGATACGCAGTATTTT. Its protein is CASSQVSSPNTDTQYF. The genes are TRBV4-1 and TRBJ2-3, with D maybe TRBD2 (5 bases). CDR1 and CDR2 (germline): MGHRA, YSYEKL. This CDR3 has 16 residues. V was clipped by 1 base and J by 2 bases, with 13 bases between them.

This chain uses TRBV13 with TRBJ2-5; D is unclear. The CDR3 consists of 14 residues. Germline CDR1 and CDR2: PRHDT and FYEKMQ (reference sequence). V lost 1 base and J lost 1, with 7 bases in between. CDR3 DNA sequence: TGTGCCAGCAGCTTAGAGGGTATCCAAGAGACCCAGTACTTC. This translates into CASSLEGIQETQYF.

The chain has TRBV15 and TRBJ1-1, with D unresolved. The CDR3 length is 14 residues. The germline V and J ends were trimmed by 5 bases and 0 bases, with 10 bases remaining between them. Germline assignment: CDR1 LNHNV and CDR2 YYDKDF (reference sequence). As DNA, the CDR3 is TGTGCCACCAGCCGGCCCGCTATGAACACTGAAGCTTTCTTT. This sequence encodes CATSRPAMNTEAFF.